This T cell receptor (beta chain) was found in a study of shared clonotypes between healthy human individuals. Study findings and constraints: Some clonotypes were shared by all four sorted-subset donors, while others were not shared. The non-shared ones had lower generation probabilities than the shared ones.

This CDR3 has 12 residues. Trimming left V 3 bases short and J 1 base short, with 3 bases between. Germline V gene sequence: CDR1 SEHNR, CDR2 FQNEAQ (reference sequence). Donors included only healthy HIV-negative adults lacking recent acute infections or vaccinations. Under the authors' procedure: ImmunoSEQ output held junction-only sequences without quality scores, so filtering differed. Assay used: immunoSEQ multiplex PCR; TCRdb lists only in-frame clones, some missing. V and J calls and clone size are given by that table; D and trimming were obtained from the DNA. The sample holds about 990,000 clones, around three quarters seen once. With regard to this clone: What it binds is unknown. In the same sample, other DNA sequences code for this CDR3.

This receptor was obtained from a man aged 18 to 30 in good health. Some clones in this sample may be carry-over from other donors' samples. Sequencing was performed on memory CD4+ T cells from PBMCs. This sample's subset: CD45RA-negative fraction. The chain has TRBV7-9 and TRBJ2-5; D gene ambiguous. CDR3 nucleotides: TGTGCCAGCAGCTTTGGCCAAGAGACCCAGTACTTC. Its protein is CASSFGQETQYF.